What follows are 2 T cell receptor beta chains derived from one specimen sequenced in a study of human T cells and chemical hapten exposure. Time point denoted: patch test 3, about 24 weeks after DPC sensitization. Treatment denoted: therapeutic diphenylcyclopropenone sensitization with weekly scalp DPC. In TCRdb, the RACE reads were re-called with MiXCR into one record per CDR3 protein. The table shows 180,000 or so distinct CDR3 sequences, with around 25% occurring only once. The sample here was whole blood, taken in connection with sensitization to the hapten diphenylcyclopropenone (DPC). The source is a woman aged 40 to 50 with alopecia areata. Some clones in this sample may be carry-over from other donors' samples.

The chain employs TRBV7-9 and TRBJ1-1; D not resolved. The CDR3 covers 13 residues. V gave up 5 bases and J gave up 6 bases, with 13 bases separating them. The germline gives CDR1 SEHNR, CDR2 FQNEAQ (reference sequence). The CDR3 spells CASSRESVAEAFF. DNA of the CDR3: TGTGCCAGCAGCCGGGAGTCAGTAGCTGAAGCTTTCTTT.

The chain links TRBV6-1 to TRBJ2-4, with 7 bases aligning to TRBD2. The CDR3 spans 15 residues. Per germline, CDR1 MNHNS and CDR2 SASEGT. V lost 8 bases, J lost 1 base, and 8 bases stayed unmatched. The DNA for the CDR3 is TGTGCCAGCCTTGATGGGGGGGGTGCCAAAAACATTCAGTACTTC. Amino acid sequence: CASLDGGGAKNIQYF.